Listed below are T cell receptor beta chains from one sample, sequenced in a study of blood T cells in healthy people across ages. One entry per CDR3 protein results from TCRdb running MiXCR on the 5' RACE reads. This table has some 1 million distinct CDR3 sequences, around 43% appearing once. Input material: blood. The source is a woman between 55 and 75 years old in good health. CDR3s include the opening cysteine and the closing phenylalanine or tryptophan. D genes are given only for firm matches. Part of the rows lack a size; the others show once, few, many or a class for expanded clones.

j_call | v_call | d_call | clone_size | cdr3_length | cdr3_aa | cdr3_nt
TRBJ2-7 | TRBV10-2 | . | few | 14 | CASSEGGQGDEQYF | TGCGCCAGCAGTGAGGGGGGACAAGGAGACGAGCAGTACTTC
TRBJ2-5 | TRBV10-3 | . | . | 13 | CAISVRGYNEQYF | TGTGCCATCAGCGTCAGGGGATACAATGAGCAGTACTTC
TRBJ2-3 | TRBV21-1 | . | . | 13 | CASSKTNTDTQYF | TGTGCCAGCAGCAAGACAAACACAGATACGCAGTATTTT
TRBJ2-1 | TRBV10-2 | TRBD2 | . | 16 | CASSEISGRAYNEQFF | TGCGCCAGCAGTGAGATTAGCGGGAGGGCTTACAATGAGCAGTTCTTC
TRBJ2-5 | TRBV14 | . | . | 11 | CASSQSGTQYF | TGTGCCAGCAGCCAATCGGGGACCCAGTACTTC
TRBJ2-7 | TRBV6-5 | . | few | 16 | CASSYWGRLSSYEQYF | TGTGCCAGCAGTTACTGGGGACGGCTGAGCTCCTACGAGCAGTACTTC
TRBJ2-5 | TRBV11-2 | . | . | 16 | CASSLEGLPYQETQYF | TGTGCCAGCAGCTTAGAGGGGCTTCCGTACCAAGAGACCCAGTACTTC
TRBJ2-5 | TRBV2 | TRBD2 | . | 15 | CASRDWTSGSETQYF | TGTGCCAGCAGAGACTGGACTAGCGGGAGTGAGACCCAGTACTTC
TRBJ2-3 | TRBV9 | . | . | 15 | CASSIDSTVTDTQYF | TGTGCCAGCAGCATCGACTCCACGGTCACAGATACGCAGTATTTT
TRBJ2-1 | TRBV6-1 | . | . | 15 | CASTEGSSPYNEQFF | TGTGCCAGCACTGAGGGCTCCAGCCCCTACAATGAGCAGTTCTTC
TRBJ2-1 | TRBV15 | . | few | 14 | CATSQGDGYNEQFF | TGTGCCACCAGTCAGGGCGACGGCTACAATGAGCAGTTCTTC
TRBJ1-1 | TRBV6-2/TRBV6-3 | . | . | 15 | CASSYSAGVKTEAFF | TGTGCCAGCAGTTACTCGGCAGGGGTGAAGACTGAAGCTTTCTTT
TRBJ2-5 | TRBV20-1 | TRBD2 | few | 15 | CSAIVPSGAPGEQYF | TGCAGTGCTATAGTACCTAGCGGAGCCCCCGGTGAGCAGTACTTC
TRBJ2-1 | TRBV7-3 | TRBD2 | few | 16 | CASSPSGRVPHNEQFF | TGTGCCAGCAGCCCTAGCGGGAGGGTCCCCCACAATGAGCAGTTCTTC
TRBJ2-7 | TRBV11-2 | . | once | 17 | CASILTPRAGGIYEQYF | TGTGCCAGCATCTTAACACCACGCGCGGGCGGGATCTACGAGCAGTACTTC
TRBJ2-1 | TRBV4-1 | TRBD2 | . | 17 | CASSPHVSGSSYNEQFF | TGCGCCAGCAGCCCACATGTAAGCGGGAGCTCCTACAATGAGCAGTTCTTC
TRBJ2-7 | TRBV14 | . | . | 15 | CASSQGTSVTYEQYF | TGTGCCAGCAGCCAGGGCACGAGCGTTACCTACGAGCAGTACTTC
TRBJ1-2 | TRBV9 | . | once | 15 | CASSVSTGMSDGYTF | TGTGCCAGCAGCGTTTCCACAGGGATGTCAGATGGCTACACCTTC
TRBJ2-5 | TRBV13 | TRBD1 | . | 14 | CASSPQTGSNEQYF | TGTGCCAGCAGCCCCCAGACAGGGTCCAATGAGCAGTACTTC
TRBJ2-3 | TRBV20-1 | . | many | 15 | CSARDIGTSADTQYF | TGCAGTGCTAGAGATATAGGAACTTCCGCAGATACGCAGTATTTT
TRBJ1-5 | TRBV11-3 | . | . | 15 | CASSSWTVSCQPQHF | TGTGCCAGCAGCTCATGGACAGTTTCGTGTCAGCCCCAGCATTTT
TRBJ2-7 | TRBV4-2 | . | few | 15 | CASSQEADHLYEQYF | TGTGCCAGCAGCCAAGAAGCGGACCACCTCTACGAGCAGTACTTC
TRBJ2-3 | TRBV5-1 | TRBD2 | . | 14 | CASELAGSTDTQYF | TGCGCCAGCGAGCTAGCGGGGAGCACAGATACGCAGTATTTT
TRBJ1-1 | TRBV9 | . | . | 14 | CASSVDGQNTEAFF | TGTGCCAGCAGCGTAGACGGCCAGAACACTGAAGCTTTCTTT
TRBJ2-3 | TRBV6-1 | TRBD1 | few | 15 | CASSDGTGGTDTQYF | TGTGCCAGCAGCGATGGGACAGGGGGCACAGATACGCAGTATTTT
TRBJ2-7 | TRBV6-5 | TRBD2 | . | 15 | CASSYRLAGEGTRYF | TGTGCCAGCAGTTACAGACTAGCGGGAGAAGGGACCCGGTACTTC
TRBJ2-3 | TRBV7-9 | . | . | 15 | CASSFRDTTTDTQYF | TGTGCCAGCAGCTTCCGGGACACAACTACAGATACGCAGTATTTT
TRBJ2-5 | TRBV19 | TRBD2 | few | 15 | CASSITGLDQETQYF | TGTGCCAGTAGTATAACCGGACTAGACCAAGAGACCCAGTACTTC
TRBJ2-1 | TRBV12-3/TRBV12-4 | . | many | 11 | CASSFFNEQFF | TGTGCCAGCAGTTTTTTCAATGAGCAGTTCTTC
TRBJ2-5 | TRBV5-1 | TRBD1 | . | 15 | CASSLQGAKQETQYF | TGCGCCAGCAGCTTGCAGGGGGCAAAACAAGAGACCCAGTACTTC
TRBJ2-3 | TRBV20-1 | . | few | 14 | CSANPGAGTDTQYF | TGCAGTGCTAACCCAGGGGCTGGCACAGATACGCAGTATTTT
TRBJ2-3 | TRBV6-2/TRBV6-3 | TRBD2 | few | 14 | CASRRTSGPDTQYF | TGTGCCAGCAGGAGGACTAGCGGTCCAGATACGCAGTATTTT